The subject of this entry is one T cell receptor beta chain. The antigen is not known. The PCR used 60 Vbeta and 13 Jbeta primers. The protocol was immunoSEQ multiplex PCR, while the TCRdb copy is restricted to in-frame clones and leaves out a portion. The data show some 100,000 clones, about 74% seen once. This sample is drawn from a study of cytomegalovirus exposure and HLA in healthy donors. Study-level results: Segments of the TCR beta V type were, in most cases, productive about 87% or about 30% of the time in an earlier analysis. Later analysis found that TCR beta chains associated with HLA were more clonally expanded than other, equally common chains. Both high specificity and high sensitivity reportedly marked the classifier's diagnosis of cytomegalovirus status.

This CDR3 has 18 amino acids. V was clipped by 7 bases and J by 1 base, with 26 bases between them. Germline CDR1 is MRHNA and CDR2 is SNTAGT. The J gene is TRBJ2-7, the V gene TRBV6-4; D might be TRBD1 (6 bases). The clonotype originates from a woman younger than 35 in good health and CMV-seropositive. The source material was PBMCs. The CDR3 coding sequence is TGTGCCAGCATCGAAAGGGGCAGGGGTCATCTCCATTCCTACGAGCAGTACTTC. Translated, it gives CASIERGRGHLHSYEQYF.